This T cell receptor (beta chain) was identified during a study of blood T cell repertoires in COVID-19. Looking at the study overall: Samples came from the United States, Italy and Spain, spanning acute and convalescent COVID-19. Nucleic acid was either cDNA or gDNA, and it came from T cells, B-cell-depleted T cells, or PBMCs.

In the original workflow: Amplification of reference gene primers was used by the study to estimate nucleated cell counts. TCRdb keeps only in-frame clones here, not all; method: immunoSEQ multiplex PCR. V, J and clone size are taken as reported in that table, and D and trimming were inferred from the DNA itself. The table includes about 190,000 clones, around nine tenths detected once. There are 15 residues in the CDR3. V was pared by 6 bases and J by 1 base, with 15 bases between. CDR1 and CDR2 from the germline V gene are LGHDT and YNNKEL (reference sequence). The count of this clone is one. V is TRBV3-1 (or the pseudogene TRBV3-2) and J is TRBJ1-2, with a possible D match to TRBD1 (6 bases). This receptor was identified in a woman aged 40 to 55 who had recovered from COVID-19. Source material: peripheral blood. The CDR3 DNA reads TGTGCCAGCAGTCAAAGGGGGTCAGGTAACTATGGCTACACCTTC. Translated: CASSQRGSGNYGYTF.